The entry below gives a single TCR beta chain sequence along with its context. Its target is unknown. Using a J-beta primer mix together with a sample-barcoded 5' primer, a second PCR was run for about 7 to 12 cycles. Researchers report that a template-switch adaptor with 12 random nucleotides tagged each cDNA molecule. TCRdb re-derived calls from the 5' RACE reads in MiXCR, one entry per CDR3 protein. The sample gives about 900,000 distinct CDR3 sequences, 45% to 50% of which show up once; over 10% is in the top ten. This entry is derived from a study of blood T cells in healthy people across ages. The CDR3 is 15 amino acids. The V end was cut by 7 bases, the J end by 2 bases, with 16 bases between. Points from the study as a whole: Any changes in expanded clonotypes were possibly confounded, as donor CMV status remained unknown. Observed TCR beta diversity per million T cells went down as age went up. This fall followed a roughly linear course with age.

Russia was home to the donors, healthy Caucasian individuals aged roughly 6 to 100. The sequencing sample was made of blood. The clonotype originates from a man aged 30 to 39 in good health. The chain couples TRBV12-3 or TRBV12-4 to TRBJ2-3; a weak D match, TRBD1 (5 bases). CDR3 residues: CASIRVAGNTDTQYF. The CDR3 region has the DNA TGTGCCAGCATTCGAGTTGCAGGGAACACAGATACGCAGTATTTT.